The present T cell receptor (beta chain) was sequenced within a study of T-cell reconstitution after alpha-beta-depleted transplantation in children. Study-wide results and caveats: Alpha-beta T cells about two months after transplant reportedly derived from several hundred expanded graft clones. After one year, T-cell counts and TCRbeta diversity mostly came from new T cells.

Comments on this clonotype: The target antigen is unknown.

This sample's TCRbeta library carried unique molecular identifier barcodes. Using its own MiXCR run on the PCR reads, TCRdb lists one record per CDR3 protein. The sample has 97,000 or so distinct CDR3 sequences; 4.5% to 7.5% are singletons. The CDR3 loop spans 15 amino acids. Per the germline V gene, CDR1 is SGDLS and CDR2 is YYNGEE. Trimming removed 3 bases at V and 2 bases at J, with 15 bases between. This receptor was identified in a female patient aged 2 to 10 who had a stem cell transplant for Fanconi anemia, so the T cells may come from the graft donor. Material: PBMCs, mostly from graft donor cells, obtained 60 days after TCRalphabeta/CD19-depleted stem cell transplant. The chain employs TRBV9 and TRBJ2-7, with D hard to call. CDR3 nucleotide sequence: TGTGCCAGCAGCGCTCGACCGGGCCCTACCTACGAGCAGTACTTC. It encodes CASSARPGPTYEQYF. The full variable domain, completed using reference TRBV9 and TRBJ2-7, is DSGVTQTPKHLITATGQRVTLRCSPRSGDLSVYWYQQSLDQGLQFLIQYYNGEERAKGNILERFSAQQFPDLHSELNLSSLELGDSALYFCASSARPGPTYEQYFGPGTRLTVT.